These 27 T cell receptor beta chains came from one sample sequenced in a study of cytomegalovirus exposure and HLA in healthy donors. The PCR employed 60 Vbeta primers together with 13 Jbeta primers. The repertoire was sequenced with immunoSEQ multiplex PCR; TCRdb's copy has only in-frame clones and lacks some. The profile covers about 54,000 clones, with approximately 81% appearing a single time and 2.5% to 3.5% taken by the ten largest. Sequencing used PBMCs. All receptors come from a woman between 18 and 30 years old in good health and CMV-seronegative.

This chain uses TRBV9 with TRBJ1-1; TRBD1 might be the D (6 bases). V was pared by 4 bases and J by 2 bases, with 15 bases between. CDR3 size: 15 residues. CDR1 SGDLS and CDR2 YYNGEE come from the germline V gene. The CDR3 loop is CASSTTTGTNTEAFF. The CDR3 DNA reads TGTGCCAGCAGCACGACGACAGGAACAAACACTGAAGCTTTCTTT. The full variable domain, completed using reference TRBV9 and TRBJ1-1, is DSGVTQTPKHLITATGQRVTLRCSPRSGDLSVYWYQQSLDQGLQFLIQYYNGEERAKGNILERFSAQQFPDLHSELNLSSLELGDSALYFCASSTTTGTNTEAFFGQGTRLTVV.

The chain is built from TRBV4-2 and TRBJ1-2; 7 bases are shared with TRBD1. Germline-derived CDR1 and CDR2 are LGHNA and YNFKEQ. Trimming took 1 base from V and 1 from J; bases not matched to a gene: 3. CDR3 size: 15 residues. CDR3 DNA: TGTGCCAGCAGCCAAGTTACAGGGGTTAACTATGGCTACACCTTC. Translating it yields CASSQVTGVNYGYTF.

The genes are TRBV6-1 and TRBJ2-3; 8 nucleotides line up with TRBD2. The CDR3 is 14 residues long. CDR1 is MNHNS, CDR2 SASEGT, per germline. The J segment lost 3 bases and the V segment lost 10 bases, leaving 9 bases of the junction unmatched. This CDR3 is CATESGSTTDTQYF. CDR3 nucleotides: TGTGCCACTGAGAGCGGGAGTACGACAGATACGCAGTATTTT.

The V and J genes are TRBV19 and TRBJ2-1, with D possibly TRBD2 on 6 matching bases. Germline CDR1 is LNHDA and CDR2 is SQIVND (reference sequence). The CDR3 runs 19 residues. The V gene lost 0 bases and the J gene lost 4 bases, with 22 bases spanning the gap. CDR3 protein: CASSIDRGYGTRAYNEQFF. The DNA of the CDR3 is TGTGCCAGTAGTATAGATCGGGGGTACGGGACCAGGGCATACAATGAGCAGTTCTTC.

The V gene is TRBV19, the J gene TRBJ2-3; 14 nucleotides align to TRBD2. The J segment lost 4 bases and the V segment lost 6 bases, leaving 3 bases of the junction unmatched. There are 15 residues in the CDR3. The germline gives CDR1 LNHDA, CDR2 SQIVND (reference sequence). The DNA for the CDR3 is TGTGCCAGTAGGACTAGCGGGAGGGCATCAGATACGCAGTATTTT. It yields the protein CASRTSGRASDTQYF.

V and J are TRBV5-1 and TRBJ2-5, with unresolved D. The CDR3 is 14 amino acids. V was trimmed by 4 bases and J by 2 bases, leaving 12 bases between them. CDR1 is SGHRS and CDR2 is YFSETQ in the germline V gene. In DNA, the CDR3 is TGCGCCAGCAGCCCCGACTGGATTCAAGAGACCCAGTACTTC. Amino acid sequence: CASSPDWIQETQYF.

The chain couples TRBV4-2 to TRBJ2-5, with D perhaps matching TRBD2 (6 bases). The CDR3 is 15 residues long. Looked up from germline, CDR1 is LGHNA and CDR2 is YNFKEQ. Trimming pared 0 bases from V and 2 bases from J, leaving 10 bases between. The CDR3 protein is CASSQDPGVQETQYF. CDR3 sequence (DNA): TGTGCCAGCAGCCAAGACCCGGGAGTTCAAGAGACCCAGTACTTC.

The V gene is TRBV28, the J gene TRBJ1-4; TRBD1 is a possible D gene (5 bases). Germline CDR1 is MDHEN and CDR2 is SYDVKM. This CDR3 region has 15 residues. The V end was cut by 3 bases, the J end by 7 bases, with 15 bases between. CDR3 nucleotide sequence: TGTGCCAGCAGTTTTGACAGACTGGGGGGTGAAAAACTGTTTTTT. It is translated as CASSFDRLGGEKLFF.

This sequence joins TRBV7-2 and TRBJ1-2, with a weak D call TRBD1 (5 bases). V gave up 2 bases and J gave up 2 bases, with 9 bases separating them. Germline V lookup: CDR1 SGHTA, CDR2 FQGNSA. The CDR3 covers 14 residues. The CDR3 sequence is CASSLSRANYGYTF. The CDR3 bases are TGTGCCAGCAGCTTAAGCAGGGCCAACTATGGCTACACCTTC.

This clone is a singleton in its sample. The rearrangement links TRBV21-1 to TRBJ2-4; the table's D call, TRBD2, was not checked against the DNA. TRBV21-1 is shown as a pseudogene. The CDR3 extends over 17 amino acids. CDR3 in amino acids: CASSMASGRALENIQYF. The CDR3 region has the DNA TGTGCCAGCAGCATGGCGAGCGGGAGGGCCCTAGAAAACATTCAGTACTTC.

The rearrangement links TRBV11-2 to TRBJ2-7; D is possibly TRBD2 (5 bases). Trimming left V 8 bases short and J 3 bases short, with 8 bases between. Germline-derived CDR1 and CDR2 are SGHAT and FQNNGV. The CDR3 covers 11 residues. CDR3: CASSGSYEQYF. The CDR3 coding sequence is TGTGCCAGCTCGGGAAGCTACGAGCAGTACTTC.

This chain links TRBV9 with TRBJ1-6; 7 nucleotides agree with TRBD1. Germline trimming cut 2 bases from V and 9 bases from J; bases unmatched to any gene: 8. Per the germline V gene, CDR1 is SGDLS and CDR2 is YYNGEE. The CDR3 covers 15 residues. The CDR3: CASSVTGTAGSPLHF. CDR3 nucleotides: TGTGCCAGCAGCGTCACCGGGACAGCCGGTTCACCCCTCCACTTT.

The chain uses TRBV18 and TRBJ1-3, with D possibly TRBD1 on 6 matching bases. Between the trimmed V and J ends, which lost 6 bases and 3 bases, there was a span of 15 bases. Germline CDR1 and CDR2: KGHSH and LQKENI. This CDR3 contains 15 residues. CDR3 in amino acids: CASSGRGAVGNTIYF. For the CDR3, the DNA is TGTGCCAGCTCCGGCAGGGGAGCGGTTGGAAACACCATATATTTT.

This rearrangement joins TRBV7-6 to TRBJ2-7; 11 bases align to TRBD2. V was clipped by 1 base and J by 4 bases; unmatched bases: 3. Germline V gene sequence: CDR1 SGHVS, CDR2 FNYEAQ. CDR3 length: 15 residues. CDR3 amino acids: CASSLGGTSGYEQYF. CDR3 nucleotide sequence: TGTGCCAGCAGCTTAGGTGGGACTAGCGGATACGAGCAGTACTTC.

This chain links TRBV9 with TRBJ1-6; the D gene is possibly TRBD1 (6 bases). Germline V gene sequence: CDR1 SGDLS, CDR2 YYNGEE. With 0 bases removed from V and 10 bases from J, the gap between germline ends came to 17 bases. CDR3 length: 16 residues. The CDR3 DNA sequence: TGTGCCAGCAGCGTAGATCGGGGGGCCAATTCCTCACCCCTCCACTTT. This codes for CASSVDRGANSSPLHF.

V is TRBV27 and J is TRBJ1-5, with a weak D call TRBD1 (5 bases). Deletions cut 0 bases from V and 6 bases from J, with 9 bases between. The CDR3 consists of 14 residues. Germline values: CDR1 MNHEY, CDR2 SMNVEV (reference sequence). This CDR3 reads CASSLSSGGQPQHF. The DNA of the CDR3 is TGTGCCAGCAGTTTATCGTCGGGGGGTCAGCCCCAGCATTTT.

This clone appeared a few times. The chain uses TRBV5-8 and TRBJ2-7, with 7 positions matching TRBD2. The CDR3 contains 15 residues. Germline loops: CDR1 SGHTS, CDR2 YDEGEE. V was clipped by 4 bases and J by 3 bases; unmatched bases: 10. The CDR3 is CASSPPGTNGYEQYF. CDR3 DNA sequence: TGTGCCAGCAGCCCGCCCGGGACTAATGGCTACGAGCAGTACTTC.

The V and J genes are TRBV2 and TRBJ2-5, with D hard to call. V shed 5 bases and J shed 5 bases, with 3 bases lying between them. The CDR3 is made up of 10 amino acids. Germline values: CDR1 SNHLY, CDR2 FYNNEI. Written as DNA, the CDR3 is TGTGCCAGCAGTTCGGAGACCCAGTACTTC. The encoded protein is CASSSETQYF.

J is TRBJ1-1 and V is TRBV11-2; possibly TRBD1 for D (6 bases). CDR1 and CDR2 (germline): SGHAT, FQNNGV. With 2 bases removed from V and 4 bases from J, the gap between germline ends came to 8 bases. The CDR3 runs to 13 residues. The CDR3 region has the DNA TGTGCCAGCAGCTTACAGGGGTCCACTGAAGCTTTCTTT. It yields the protein CASSLQGSTEAFF.

This clone turned up a few times. This chain connects TRBV9 to TRBJ1-4; a possible D gene is TRBD1 (6 bases). The germline gives CDR1 SGDLS, CDR2 YYNGEE. The V gene lost 0 bases and the J gene lost 0 bases, with 9 bases spanning the gap. This CDR3 is 16 amino acids long. CDR3 bases: TGTGCCAGCAGCGTAGCCCCAGGGGCAACTAATGAAAAACTGTTTTTT. Its translation is CASSVAPGATNEKLFF.

The chain links TRBV10-2 to TRBJ2-1; 12 bases are a match to TRBD1. The V segment lost 8 bases and the J segment 6 bases; nucleotides outside the gene matches: 8. Germline lookup yields CDR1 WSHSY and CDR2 SAAADI. CDR3 length equals 15 residues. The CDR3 nucleotides are TGCGCCAGCCAGCGGGGACAGGGGGCCCTCAATGAGCAGTTCTTC. Amino acids: CASQRGQGALNEQFF.

This rearrangement joins TRBV28 to TRBJ1-2, with a possible D match to TRBD1 (5 bases). The V gene's germline CDR1 is MDHEN and CDR2 SYDVKM. V was shortened by 3 bases and J by 13 bases, with 15 bases between the two germline ends. This CDR3 contains 12 residues. The CDR3 DNA follows: TGTGCCAGCAGTTTCCGCGGGGGACCTCCCACCTTC. Residues: CASSFRGGPPTF.

V is TRBV4-1 and J is TRBJ1-2; 9 bases match TRBD1. The CDR3 totals 16 residues. The V gene's germline CDR1 is MGHRA and CDR2 YSYEKL. J lost 4 bases, V lost 5 bases, and 11 bases had no gene match. As DNA, the CDR3 is TGCGCCAGCAGCAGAACCACGGGACAGGGACCCTATGGCTACACCTTC. Its translation: CASSRTTGQGPYGYTF.

V and J are TRBV6-1 and TRBJ1-5; D is unclear. The germline V and J ends were trimmed by 1 base and 0 bases, with 7 bases remaining between them. The length of the CDR3 is 15 residues. Looked up from germline, CDR1 is MNHNS and CDR2 is SASEGT. The CDR3: CASSEGPYSNQPQHF. The CDR3 region has the DNA TGTGCCAGCAGTGAAGGGCCTTATAGCAATCAGCCCCAGCATTTT.

The V and J genes are TRBV5-1 and TRBJ2-1; possible D gene TRBD2, 5 bases. Trimming took 3 bases from V and 3 from J, leaving 13 bases between them. This CDR3 is 15 amino acids long. The germline CDR1 and CDR2 sequences are SGHRS and YFSETQ. CDR3 nucleotides: TGCGCCAGCAGCTCTAGCCCCCTAGGCTACAATGAGCAGTTCTTC. Its translation: CASSSSPLGYNEQFF.

This chain links TRBV7-9 with TRBJ1-6; TRBD1 might be the D (6 bases). V lost 7 bases and J lost 0, with 16 bases in between. The CDR3 length is 17 residues. From germline, CDR1 is SEHNR and CDR2 FQNEAQ (reference sequence). The CDR3 DNA follows: TGTGCCAGCATGGCCTCGGACAGAAGCTCCTATAATTCACCCCTCCACTTT. This codes for CASMASDRSSYNSPLHF. Looking up the rest from reference TRBV7-9 and TRBJ1-6 gives the full variable domain: DTGVSQNPRHKITKRGQNVTFRCDPISEHNRLYWYRQTLGQGPEFLTYFQNEAQLEKSRLLSDRFSAERPKGSFSTLEIQRTEQGDSAMYLCASMASDRSSYNSPLHFGNGTRLTVT.

CDR3 DNA: TGTGCCAGTAGCTCGCCCCTGGGACAGTTGAACACTGAAGCTTTCTTT. Amino acid sequence: CASSSPLGQLNTEAFF. The chain carries TRBV19 and TRBJ1-1; 7 bases line up with TRBD1. Germline CDR1 reads LNHDA; CDR2 reads SQIVND (reference sequence). CDR3 length: 16 amino acids. V shed 6 bases, J shed 0 bases, and the junction held 10 bases outside the gene matches.